The sequence of this T cell receptor (beta chain) was determined in a study of blood T cell repertoires in COVID-19. On the study more broadly: The analysed material was cDNA or gDNA that came from T cells, B-cell-depleted T cells, or PBMCs.

Method: immunoSEQ multiplex PCR; TCRdb's copy keeps in-frame clones and lacks some. The profile covers approximately 270,000 clones, with 70% to 90% appearing a single time and 1.5% to 2% taken by the ten largest. The CDR3 runs 19 residues. V was clipped by 7 bases and J by 1 base; unmatched bases: 16. CDR1 and CDR2 (germline): LNHDA, SQIVND (reference sequence). Sequencing used PBMCs or T cells enriched from blood (not recorded which). The TCR was taken from a woman in her forties or fifties who had recovered from COVID-19. This rearrangement joins TRBV19 to TRBJ2-7, with 13 bases identical to TRBD2. The CDR3 protein is CASTQGTGGTSGESYEQYF. Here the CDR3 DNA reads TGTGCCAGTACCCAAGGGACAGGGGGGACTAGCGGGGAGTCCTACGAGCAGTACTTC. Full variable domain (remainder filled in from reference TRBV19 and TRBJ2-7): DGGITQSPKYLFRKEGQNVTLSCEQNLNHDAMYWYRQDPGQGLRLIYYSQIVNDFQKGDIAEGYSVSREKKESFPLTVTSAQKNPTAFYLCASTQGTGGTSGESYEQYFGPGTRLTVT.